This T cell receptor (beta chain) was found in a study of patients and donors after allogeneic stem cell transplantation. Each CDR3 protein gets one entry after TCRdb re-called the RT-PCR reads with MiXCR. Among 65,000 to 80,000 distinct CDR3 sequences listed, around a quarter were seen once. V lost 0 bases to trimming and J lost 7 bases, with 17 bases between them. The CDR3 consists of 16 residues. Per germline, CDR1 SGHRS and CDR2 YFSETQ. This clonotype was obtained from a human donor who was either an allogeneic HSCT recipient or a stem cell or donor lymphocyte infusion donor (not recorded which). It is not recorded whose cells these are; they may come from a transplant donor. The V and J genes are TRBV5-1 and TRBJ2-1; D call uncertain. The sequencing sample was made of blood, either unsorted or a sorted T cell fraction (not recorded which). Here the CDR3 DNA reads TGCGCCAGCAGCTTGGGGTCACACGTAGGGTTGAATGAGCAGTTCTTC. It codes for CASSLGSHVGLNEQFF.